A selection of T cell receptor beta chains follows, all from one sample in a study of metastatic and nonmetastatic thyroid tumors. TCRdb re-analyzed the PCR reads through MiXCR. The sample lists around 59,000 clones, around 16% occurring once. Material: blood. All receptors come from a male donor with papillary thyroid cancer or a benign thyroid nodule (not recorded which). Some clones in this sample may be carry-over from other donors' samples. The CDR3 runs from the conserved cysteine through the conserved F or W. D genes are given only for firm matches. Only part of the rows carry a size: once, few, many, or a class if the clone is expanded.

length	V	D	J	size	DNA	CDR3
17	TRBV20-1	TRBD2	TRBJ2-7	many	TGCAGTGCTAGAGATGGTGTCCTAGCGGTGAGCTCCTACGAGCAGTACTTC	CSARDGVLAVSSYEQYF
19	TRBV19	NA	TRBJ2-1	many	TGTGCCAGTAGTGGATTGCCCGTCTTCAGGGAAAGCAGCTACAATGAGCAGTTCTTC	CASSGLPVFRESSYNEQFF
15	TRBV28	TRBD1	TRBJ2-2	many	TGTGCCATCCTCGACAGGGTAAATACCACCGGGGAGCTGTTTTTT	CAILDRVNTTGELFF
15	TRBV7-2	TRBD2	TRBJ2-3	many	TGTGCCAGCAGCTCTAGCGGGAGTAGGGCAGATACGCAGTATTTT	CASSSSGSRADTQYF
12	TRBV20-1	NA	TRBJ1-5	many	TGCAGTGCTAGCAGAGCGAATCAGCCCCAGCATTTT	CSASRANQPQHF
15	TRBV2	TRBD1	TRBJ1-5	few	TGTGCCAGCAGCGCCGGGACAGAAGATTATCAGCCCCAGCATTTT	CASSAGTEDYQPQHF
16	TRBV9	TRBD1	TRBJ2-3	NA	TGTGCCAGCAGCGTAGGTGAGGGACAGATCACAGATACGCAGTATTTT	CASSVGEGQITDTQYF
11	TRBV30	NA	TRBJ2-1	many	TGTGCCTGGACCCTAAACAATGAGCAGTTCTTC	CAWTLNNEQFF
14	TRBV14	NA	TRBJ1-1	many	TGTGCCAGCAGCCAACGGGGTATTAACACTGAAGCTTTCTTT	CASSQRGINTEAFF
14	TRBV9	NA	TRBJ1-1	few	TGTGCCAGCAGCGTAGGCAGGATGGACACTGAAGCTTTCTTT	CASSVGRMDTEAFF
15	TRBV9	NA	TRBJ2-7	NA	TGTGCCGGCAGCACTTCTGGGGGTTCCTGCTACGAGCAGTACTTC	CAGSTSGGSCYEQYF
14	TRBV6-1	TRBD1	TRBJ2-7	few	TGTGCCAGCAGTGAAGTCGGGACAGGGGGCCAGCAGTACTTC	CASSEVGTGGQQYF
17	TRBV19	TRBD2	TRBJ2-2	many	TGTGCCAGTAGTTCATCACGACTAGCGGGAGTGACCGGGGAGCTGTTTTTT	CASSSSRLAGVTGELFF
15	TRBV6-1	NA	TRBJ1-4	NA	TGTGCCAGCAGGAGACATGTGGGGGCTAATGAAAAACTGTTTTTT	CASRRHVGANEKLFF
12	TRBV7-9	NA	TRBJ1-4	few	TGTGCCAGCGGAGGCACTAATGAAAAACTGTTTTTT	CASGGTNEKLFF
17	TRBV18	TRBD1	TRBJ1-1	many	TGTGCCAGCTCACTGGACGGTTGGACAGGGTTGAACACTGAAGCTTTCTTT	CASSLDGWTGLNTEAFF
14	TRBV9	NA	TRBJ2-5	many	TGTGCCAGCAGCGTATCTGTAGCGGAGGAGACCCAGTACTTC	CASSVSVAEETQYF
14	TRBV20-1	TRBD2	TRBJ2-7	many	TGCAGTGCTTATAGCGGGGAGAGCTCCTACGAGCAGTACTTC	CSAYSGESSYEQYF
17	TRBV7-8	NA	TRBJ2-1	NA	TGTGCCAGCAGCTTAGAAGGACAGAGAAGCCTCTACAATGATCAGTTCTTC	CASSLEGQRSLYNDQFF
17	TRBV12-3/TRBV12-4	TRBD2	TRBJ2-2	NA	TGTGCCAGCAGACATAGGACTAGCGGGTTGAACACCGGGGAGCTGTTCTTT	CASRHRTSGLNTGELFF
13	TRBV6-5	NA	TRBJ1-1	many	TGTGCCAGCAGTTACGGAGAGAACACTGAAGCTTTCTTT	CASSYGENTEAFF
12	TRBV15	NA	TRBJ2-7	many	TGTGCCACCAGCCGAGGGTTTGACGAGCAGTACTTC	CATSRGFDEQYF
12	TRBV7-6	NA	TRBJ1-1	many	TGTGCCAGCAGCTATGGGAACACTGAAGCTTTCTTT	CASSYGNTEAFF
13	TRBV25-1	NA	TRBJ1-2	few	TGTGCCAGCATTGGCGGGAATCTCTATGGCTACACCTTC	CASIGGNLYGYTF
12	TRBV6-1	NA	TRBJ2-1	few	TGTGCCGGGGAGGTCCGGGTCGGTGAGCAGTTCTTC	CAGEVRVGEQFF
13	TRBV6-1	NA	TRBJ2-3	NA	TGTGCCAGGAGTGTGCGGACATGGGATACGAAGTATTTT	CARSVRTWDTKYF
13	TRBV28	NA	TRBJ2-5	many	TGTGCCAGCAGTCCGCCTCAAAGAGGGACCCAGTACTTC	CASSPPQRGTQYF
14	TRBV24-1	NA	TRBJ2-3	many	TGTGCCACCAGTGGGGCTAGAGACACAGATACGCAGTATTTT	CATSGARDTDTQYF
17	TRBV20-1	NA	TRBJ1-4	NA	TGCAGTGCTAGAGATCTGGGGGACCCGGCAACTAATGAAAAACTGTTCTTT	CSARDLGDPATNEKLFF
13	TRBV6-1	NA	TRBJ1-5	few	TGTGCCAGCTGGGGACCGCTAAATCAGCCCCAGCATTTT	CASWGPLNQPQHF
10	TRBV3-1	NA	TRBJ2-5	many	TGTGCCAGCAGCCAAGAGACCCAGTACTTC	CASSQETQYF
15	TRBV30	TRBD1	TRBJ2-2	many	TGTGCCACCTGGACAGGGGGTACGAACACCGGGGAGCTGTTTTTT	CATWTGGTNTGELFF
13	TRBV10-3	NA	TRBJ1-6	NA	TGTGCCATCAGTGAGTCTGAACAAGGGGCCCTCCACTTT	CAISESEQGALHF
14	TRBV5-4	NA	TRBJ2-5	NA	TGTGCCAGCAGCTCTCAAAGCGGGCGCGGGACCCAGTACTTC	CASSSQSGRGTQYF
14	TRBV18	NA	TRBJ1-1	many	TGTGCCAGCTCACCACCTAGCAAGGTCACTGAAGCTTTCTTT	CASSPPSKVTEAFF
17	TRBV12-3/TRBV12-4	TRBD2	TRBJ2-1	few	TGTGCCAGAAGACAATCCGGGACTAGCGGGAGAAAAGGTGAGCAGTTCTTC	CARRQSGTSGRKGEQFF
15	TRBV7-2	NA	TRBJ2-1	many	TGTGCCAGCAGCCGGGAAGCATTCCCCCGCAGTGAGCAGTTCTTC	CASSREAFPRSEQFF
15	TRBV20-1	NA	TRBJ2-5	NA	TGCAGTGCCAAACTAGAGCAGGGGTTTATGGAGACCCAGTACTTC	CSAKLEQGFMETQYF
14	TRBV6-1	NA	TRBJ1-2	many	TGTGCCAGCAGTTCCGGGGGGCTCATCTATGGCTACACCTTC	CASSSGGLIYGYTF
13	TRBV19	TRBD2	TRBJ2-1	many	TGTGCCACAATAGGACTAGCAGGCAATGAGCAGTTCTTC	CATIGLAGNEQFF
13	TRBV30	NA	TRBJ1-5	NA	TGTGCCTGGAGTGTACGGGGAAATCAGCCCCAGCATTTT	CAWSVRGNQPQHF
12	TRBV5-6	TRBD1	TRBJ1-6	many	TGTGCCAGCAGCTCGACAGGGTCACCCCTCCACTTT	CASSSTGSPLHF
15	TRBV9	TRBD2	TRBJ2-7	many	TGTGCCAGCAGCAGAAGTACGGGGGGGGCGGAAGAGCAGTACTTC	CASSRSTGGAEEQYF
9	TRBV6-9	NA	TRBJ1-5	few	TGTGCCCGCGTTGGTCCTGGGGATTTT	CARVGPGDF
17	TRBV7-7	TRBD1	TRBJ2-5	many	TGTGCTAGCAGCCATCGTGTGGGCAGGGGGAAGATGGAGACCCAGTACTTC	CASSHRVGRGKMETQYF
16	TRBV27	TRBD1	TRBJ2-5	many	TGTGCCAGCCGGAAAACAGGGGTGGGGTACCAAGAGACCCAGTACTTC	CASRKTGVGYQETQYF
15	TRBV6-1	TRBD2	TRBJ2-3	few	TGTGCCAGCAGTGGCGGTACTAGCGGCAGTGATACGCAGTATTTT	CASSGGTSGSDTQYF